Described below is a single T cell receptor (beta chain) sequence and its context. This sample is drawn from a study of control samples from healthy donors and cancer patients. The CDR3 is made up of 15 amino acids. Germline V lookup: CDR1 LGHNA, CDR2 YSLEER. The V and J ends lost 6 bases and 4 bases, in that order; junction bases with no gene match: 8. TCRdb's table, derived via immunoSEQ multiplex PCR, lists solely in-frame clones and lacks some. The sample contains about 160,000 clones, 80% to 95% of which appear only once. Sample: blood. The chain employs TRBV4-3 and TRBJ2-7; 11 bases map to TRBD1. The receptor's source is a young man in good health. DNA for the CDR3: TGCGCCAGCAGTCGGGACAGGGGGTTTACTTACGAGCAGTACTTC. As protein: CASSRDRGFTYEQYF.